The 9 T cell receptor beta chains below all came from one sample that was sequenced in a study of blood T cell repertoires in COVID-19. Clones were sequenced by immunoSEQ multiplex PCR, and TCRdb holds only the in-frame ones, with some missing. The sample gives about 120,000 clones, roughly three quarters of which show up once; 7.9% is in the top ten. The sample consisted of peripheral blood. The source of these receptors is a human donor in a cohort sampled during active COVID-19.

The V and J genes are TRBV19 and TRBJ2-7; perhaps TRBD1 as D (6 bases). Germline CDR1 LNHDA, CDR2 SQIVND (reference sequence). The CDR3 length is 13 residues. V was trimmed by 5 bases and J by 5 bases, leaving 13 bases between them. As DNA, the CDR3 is TGTGCCAGTAGTCCACTTCAGGGGAACGAGCAGTACTTC. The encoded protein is CASSPLQGNEQYF.

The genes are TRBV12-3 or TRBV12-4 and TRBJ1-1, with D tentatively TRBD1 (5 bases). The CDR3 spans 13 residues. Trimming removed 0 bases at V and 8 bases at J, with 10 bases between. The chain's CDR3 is CASSLAQGGEAFF. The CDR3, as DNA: TGTGCCAGCAGTTTAGCCCAGGGTGGGGAAGCTTTCTTT.

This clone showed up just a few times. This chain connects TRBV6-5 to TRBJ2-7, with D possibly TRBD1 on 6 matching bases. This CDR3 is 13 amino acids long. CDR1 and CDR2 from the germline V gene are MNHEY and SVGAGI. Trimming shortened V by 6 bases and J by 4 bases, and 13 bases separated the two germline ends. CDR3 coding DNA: TGTGCCAGCAGCCACAGGGTTGGGTACGAGCAGTACTTC. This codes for CASSHRVGYEQYF.

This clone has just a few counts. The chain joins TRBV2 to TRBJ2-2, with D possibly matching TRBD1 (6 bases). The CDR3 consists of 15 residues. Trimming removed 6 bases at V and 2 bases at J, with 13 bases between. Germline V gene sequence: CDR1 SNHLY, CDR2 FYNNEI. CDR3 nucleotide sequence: TGTGCCAGCAGACCAGGGGTTCTTAACACCGGGGAGCTGTTTTTT. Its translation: CASRPGVLNTGELFF. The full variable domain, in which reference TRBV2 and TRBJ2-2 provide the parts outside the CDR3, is EPEVTQTPSHQVTQMGQEVILRCVPISNHLYFYWYRQILGQKVEFLVSFYNNEISEKSEIFDDQFSVERPDGSNFTLKIRSTKLEDSAMYFCASRPGVLNTGELFFGEGSRLTVL.

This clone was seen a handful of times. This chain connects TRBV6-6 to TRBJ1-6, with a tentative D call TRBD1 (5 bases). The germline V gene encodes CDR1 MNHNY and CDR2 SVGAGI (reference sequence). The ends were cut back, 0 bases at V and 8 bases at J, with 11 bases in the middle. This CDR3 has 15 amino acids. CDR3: CASSYSRQGDSPLHF. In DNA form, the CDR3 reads TGTGCCAGCAGTTACTCGAGGCAGGGCGATTCACCCCTCCACTTT.

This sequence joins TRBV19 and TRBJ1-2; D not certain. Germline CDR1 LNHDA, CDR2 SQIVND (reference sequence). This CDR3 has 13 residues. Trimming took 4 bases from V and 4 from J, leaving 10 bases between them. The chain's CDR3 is CASSNAVSYGYTF. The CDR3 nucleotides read TGTGCCAGTAGTAACGCAGTCAGCTATGGCTACACCTTC.

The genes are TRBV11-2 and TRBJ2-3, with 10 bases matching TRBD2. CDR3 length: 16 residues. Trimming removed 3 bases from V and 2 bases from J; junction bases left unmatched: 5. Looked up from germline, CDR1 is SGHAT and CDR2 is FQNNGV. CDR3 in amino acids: CASSFLLAGNTDTQYF. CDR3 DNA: TGTGCCAGCAGCTTCCTACTAGCGGGGAACACAGATACGCAGTATTTT.

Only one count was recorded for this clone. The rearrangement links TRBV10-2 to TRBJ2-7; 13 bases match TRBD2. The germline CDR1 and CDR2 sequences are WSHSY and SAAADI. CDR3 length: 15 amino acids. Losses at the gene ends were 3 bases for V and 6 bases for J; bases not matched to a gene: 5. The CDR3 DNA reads TGCGCCAGCAGTGAACTAGCGGGGGGGCTGGGCGAGCAGTACTTC. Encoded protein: CASSELAGGLGEQYF.

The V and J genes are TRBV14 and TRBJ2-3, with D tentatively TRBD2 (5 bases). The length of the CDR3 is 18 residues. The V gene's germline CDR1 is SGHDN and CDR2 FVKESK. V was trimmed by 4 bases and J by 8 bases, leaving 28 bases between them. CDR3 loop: CASSPQEGGLPTYGTQYF. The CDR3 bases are TGTGCCAGCAGCCCGCAGGAAGGCGGGCTTCCCACGTACGGTACGCAGTATTTT.